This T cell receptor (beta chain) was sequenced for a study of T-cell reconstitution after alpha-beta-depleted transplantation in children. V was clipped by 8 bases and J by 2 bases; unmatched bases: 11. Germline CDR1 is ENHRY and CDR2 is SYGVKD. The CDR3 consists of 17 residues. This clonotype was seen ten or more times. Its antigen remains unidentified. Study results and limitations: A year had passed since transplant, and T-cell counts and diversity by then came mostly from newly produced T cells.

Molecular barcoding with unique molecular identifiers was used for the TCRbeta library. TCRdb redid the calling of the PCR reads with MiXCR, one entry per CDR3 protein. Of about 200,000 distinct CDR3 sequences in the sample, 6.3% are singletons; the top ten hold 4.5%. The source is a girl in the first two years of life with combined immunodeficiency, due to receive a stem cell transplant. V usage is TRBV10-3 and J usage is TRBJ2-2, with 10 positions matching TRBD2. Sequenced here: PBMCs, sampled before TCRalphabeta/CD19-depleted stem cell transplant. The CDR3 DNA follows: TGTGCCATCCCCCTGGATAGCGGGAGGAAAAACACCGGGGAGCTGTTTTTT. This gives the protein CAIPLDSGRKNTGELFF.